This T cell receptor (beta chain) was identified during a study of T cell repertoires in cytomegalovirus infection (dated by TCRdb to about 2019). Some background on the complete study: Donor HLA type was relevant to the analysis, as public TCR beta signatures indicated carriage of CMV infection together with the matching HLA type. Study-level results and caveats: The ex vivo response was dominated by HLA-C-restricted CMV-specific TCR beta clonotypes, which also provided the single most frequent clonotype in two of eight donors. Carriers of CMV infection plus the relevant HLA type were discriminated by the cumulative frequency of public TCR beta family members in the study cohort and in an independent 352-donor cohort.

This clonotype was counted ten times or more. The antigen it recognizes is unknown. Base-call qualities are not available, and no considerably larger clone is one nucleotide away. TCRdb records Illumina HiSeq 1500 as the sequencer. The public reads were reanalyzed by TCRdb: fastp trimming at Q25, MiXCR alignment, in-frame beta chains only. When rows share a CDR3 protein, they turn into one entry using the most common DNA and genes. This sample gives 490,000 or so distinct CDR3 sequences in total; around 11% of them show up just once. Jointly, the top ten make up 10% of the sample. The CDR3, cysteine through phenylalanine, is 14 amino acids long. Only the CDR3 part of the read is kept: 42 bases, read in frame from the first base. The junction shows trimming of 4 bases on V and 4 bases on J, plus 12 bases between the germline ends. As encoded in the germline V gene, CDR1 is KGHSH while CDR2 is LQKENI.

The V and J genes are TRBV18 and TRBJ2-3; no D segment can be confidently identified. The sequencing input was PBMCs. This receptor was obtained from a human donor in good health (CMV status not recorded). Some clones in this sample may be carry-over from other donors' samples. The DNA sequence is TGTGCCAGCTCACAACGGATCCCTCCAGATACGCAGTATTTT. Its translation is CASSQRIPPDTQYF. This CDR3, with the reference TRBV18 and TRBJ2-3 proteins standing in past its ends, gives the full variable domain NAGVMQNPRHLVRRRGQEARLRCSPMKGHSHVYWYRQLPEEGLKFMVYLQKENIIDESGMPKERFSAEFPKEGPSILRIQQVVRGDSAAYFCASSQRIPPDTQYFGPGTRLTVL.